Below, 6 T cell receptor beta chains from the same sample are listed, as sequenced in a study of shared clonotypes between healthy human individuals. Terminally differentiated effector memory CD45RA+ cells were left out of the naive CD8 fraction, which was CD45RO-negative and positively selected for CCR7. Profiled with immunoSEQ multiplex PCR; TCRdb holds only in-frame clones, not every one. The sample lists millions of clones, approximately 94% seen once, with about 1.1% in the top ten. The sequenced sample was naive CD8+ T cells sorted from blood. These receptors were obtained from a man younger than 35 in good health.

The rearrangement uses TRBV6-5 and TRBJ2-1, with TRBD2 as a possible D gene (6 bases). Trimming cost V 6 bases and J 1 base, with 13 bases left between them. The CDR3 consists of 15 residues. CDR1 MNHEY and CDR2 SVGAGI come from the germline V gene. The CDR3 nucleotides are TGTGCCAGCAGGAGGGACTCCCCGTCCTACAATGAGCAGTTCTTC. This encodes CASRRDSPSYNEQFF.

V gene TRBV5-6 combines with J gene TRBJ2-1, with 8 bases identical to TRBD2. Germline-derived CDR1 and CDR2 are SGHDT and YYEEEE. The CDR3 is 14 residues long. With V trimmed by 1 base and J by 10 bases, 7 bases remained unmatched. The DNA of the CDR3 is TGTGCCAGCAGCTTGAACGGGAGGGCCGGGGAGCAGTTCTTC. Protein product: CASSLNGRAGEQFF.

The chain recombines TRBV10-3 with TRBJ2-5, with a weak D call TRBD2 (5 bases). Trimming took 11 bases from V and 0 from J, leaving 13 bases between them. The length of the CDR3 is 13 residues. The germline V gene encodes CDR1 ENHRY and CDR2 SYGVKD. In nucleotides, the CDR3 is TGTGCCTTGGGAGATCCTTACCAAGAGACCCAGTACTTC. This translates into CALGDPYQETQYF.

This clone was observed once. The same CDR3 is also encoded by other DNA sequences in this sample. The chain is built from TRBV27 and TRBJ2-6, with a possible D match to TRBD1 (5 bases). Germline V gene sequence: CDR1 MNHEY, CDR2 SMNVEV (reference sequence). V was trimmed by 1 base and J by 4 bases, leaving 11 bases between them. The CDR3 is made up of 16 amino acids. The CDR3 region is CASSLLGVAGANVLTF. The CDR3 region has the DNA TGTGCCAGCAGTTTATTAGGGGTTGCGGGGGCCAACGTCCTGACTTTC.

The chain couples TRBV6-5 to TRBJ1-2, with no clear D. V was cut by 0 bases and J by 4 bases, with 12 bases left in between. This CDR3 comprises 15 residues. Germline lookup yields CDR1 MNHEY and CDR2 SVGAGI. The CDR3 DNA follows: TGTGCCAGCAGTTACTCGAGCCCCCAAACCTATGGCTACACCTTC. It translates to CASSYSSPQTYGYTF.

V gene TRBV6-5 combines with J gene TRBJ2-5; a possible D gene is TRBD2 (6 bases). Germline CDR1 is MNHEY and CDR2 is SVGAGI. The CDR3 consists of 15 residues. V was pared by 2 bases and J by 4 bases, with 14 bases between. The CDR3 reads CASSYAGGRSETQYF. In DNA form, the CDR3 reads TGTGCCAGCAGTTACGCTGGGGGGAGGTCAGAGACCCAGTACTTC.